This TCR beta chain was found in a study of shared clonotypes between healthy human individuals. Study observations and caveats: Enrolling few donors narrowed the genetic and exposure-history diversity that was represented. It was anticipated that sequencing depth would influence how many clonotypes donors shared. Apart from blood, nothing was sampled; tissue repertoires likely differ.

Comments on this clone: Its antigen remains unknown.

Naive CD8 cells, CD45RO-negative and positively selected for CCR7, excluded terminally differentiated effector memory CD45RA+ cells. The assay ran at deep level. Assay: immunoSEQ multiplex PCR; the TCRdb copy retains only in-frame clones and omits some. The data contain about 590,000 clones, less than 97% of them singletons. Germline loops: CDR1 MNHEY, CDR2 SVGAGI. V was cut by 3 bases and J by 6 bases, with 12 bases left in between. The CDR3 totals 13 residues. Specimen: naive CD8+ T cells sorted from blood. The V call is TRBV6-5, the J call TRBJ2-7; the D is unclear. The sequence was collected from a woman aged 25 to 39 in good health. CDR3 sequence: CASSYFLGGEQYF. The CDR3 DNA reads as TGTGCCAGCAGTTATTTTCTGGGCGGCGAGCAGTACTTC.